This TCR beta chain was recorded in a study of CD8 T cells in Susac syndrome. Roughly 0.45 to 1 ug RNA was reverse transcribed with random hexamers. From the immunoSEQ multiplex PCR reads, TCRdb called clonotypes with MiXCR, one entry per CDR3 protein. The sample records about 190,000 distinct CDR3 sequences, roughly 94% being singletons. The CDR3 loop spans 15 amino acids. After removal of 8 bases from V and 8 bases from J, the junction contained 8 bases not matched to a gene. The germline CDR1 and CDR2 sequences are SNHLY and FYNNEI. The sequence derives from a human donor with Susac syndrome. V gene TRBV2 combines with J gene TRBJ2-1, with 14 bases matching TRBD2. Sequencing was carried out using CD8+ T cells from PBMCs. The CDR3 loop is CASPGLAGVTDEQFF. The CDR3 DNA sequence: TGTGCCAGCCCGGGACTAGCGGGAGTGACCGATGAGCAGTTCTTC. The full variable domain, completed using reference TRBV2 and TRBJ2-1, is EPEVTQTPSHQVTQMGQEVILRCVPISNHLYFYWYRQILGQKVEFLVSFYNNEISEKSEIFDDQFSVERPDGSNFTLKIRSTKLEDSAMYFCASPGLAGVTDEQFFGPGTRLTVL.